The 13 T cell receptor beta chains presented below share a single source sample, sequenced in a study of blood T cell repertoires in COVID-19 (dated by TCRdb to about 2020). Library generation was performed with the immunoSEQ multiplex PCR assay. What TCRdb holds here is the immuneACCESS table cut down to in-frame rearrangements. Part of the clones is not present; checked against another copy, under half of the missing clones reflect an unresolved V gene, and the others are unexplained. This sample has tens of thousands of clones in its table, and over 75% of those were observed once. Of the sample, roughly 3% falls within the top ten clones. Sequenced: peripheral blood. The source is a middle-aged man with active COVID-19.

The chain recombines TRBV2 with TRBJ2-3; possible D gene TRBD2, 5 bases. CDR1 SNHLY and CDR2 FYNNEI come from the germline V gene. V was clipped by 1 base and J by 0 bases, with 8 bases between them. The CDR3 has 15 residues. As DNA, the CDR3 is TGTGCCAGCAGTGAAGTTTGGACTAGCACAGATACGCAGTATTTT. This encodes CASSEVWTSTDTQYF.

The V call is TRBV6-6, the J call TRBJ1-4, with D tentatively TRBD1 (6 bases). Germline V gene data show CDR1 as MNHNY and CDR2 as SVGAGI (reference sequence). V was clipped by 5 bases and J by 7 bases, with 11 bases between them. CDR3 length: 13 amino acids. The CDR3 DNA sequence: TGTGCCAGCAGTCCCGGACAGCGTGAAAAACTGTTTTTT. Residues: CASSPGQREKLFF.

The rearrangement uses TRBV13 and TRBJ2-2, with 10 bases that match TRBD1. Unmatched junction bases numbered 5, after V lost 4 bases and J lost 6 bases. Germline V gene data show CDR1 as PRHDT and CDR2 as FYEKMQ (reference sequence). This CDR3 comprises 15 residues. The CDR3 is CASSSDRGPAGELFF. CDR3 sequence (DNA): TGTGCCAGCAGCTCCGACAGGGGGCCGGCCGGGGAGCTGTTTTTT.

J is TRBJ1-1 and V is TRBV19; D may be TRBD1 (6 bases). Trimming took off 6 bases at V and 2 bases at J, with 19 bases between the two ends. The CDR3 spans 16 residues. The germline V gene encodes CDR1 LNHDA and CDR2 SQIVND (reference sequence). CDR3 protein: CASSWGHRTLNTEAFF. DNA of the CDR3: TGTGCCAGTAGCTGGGGACACCGAACGCTCAACACTGAAGCTTTCTTT.

The V and J genes are TRBV9 and TRBJ1-1; D may be TRBD1 (5 bases). The CDR3 is made up of 16 amino acids. Germline-derived CDR1 and CDR2 are SGDLS and YYNGEE. Trimming took off 3 bases at V and 6 bases at J, with 21 bases between the two ends. CDR3 in amino acids: CASSALPPEQGAEAFF. Written as DNA, the CDR3 is TGTGCCAGCAGCGCACTTCCACCAGAGCAGGGTGCTGAAGCTTTCTTT.

CDR3 sequence: CASKGQPNTEAFF. As DNA, the CDR3 is TGTGCCAGCAAAGGACAGCCGAACACTGAAGCTTTCTTT. The chain links TRBV12-3 or TRBV12-4 to TRBJ1-1, with a tentative D call TRBD1 (6 bases). The ends were cut back, 7 bases at V and 1 base at J, with 10 bases in the middle. The CDR3 covers 13 residues.

The rearrangement uses TRBV19 and TRBJ1-4; TRBD1 is a possible D gene (6 bases). This CDR3 has 15 residues. Deletions cut 3 bases from V and 6 bases from J, with 14 bases between. The germline V gene encodes CDR1 LNHDA and CDR2 SQIVND (reference sequence). The CDR3 reads CASSIRIGGYEKLFF. In DNA, the CDR3 is TGTGCCAGTAGTATCCGTATTGGGGGCTATGAAAAACTGTTTTTT.

The V call is TRBV7-6, the J call TRBJ2-1, with TRBD2 matching over 8 bases. The V segment lost 5 bases and the J segment 6 bases; nucleotides outside the gene matches: 6. This CDR3 is 14 amino acids long. Germline V gene data show CDR1 as SGHVS and CDR2 as FNYEAQ. The CDR3 loop is CASSLRLASNEQFF. CDR3 bases: TGTGCCAGCAGCCTCAGACTAGCGAGCAATGAGCAGTTCTTC.

The V gene is TRBV4-3, the J gene TRBJ2-1, with D perhaps TRBD1 (6 bases). From germline, CDR1 is LGHNA and CDR2 YSLEER. Trimming cost V 4 bases and J 2 bases, with 12 bases left between them. The CDR3 loop spans 15 amino acids. The CDR3 DNA sequence: TGCGCCAGCAGCCCCGACAGGCTAGCCTACAATGAGCAGTTCTTC. The encoded protein is CASSPDRLAYNEQFF.

In the case of this clone: The sample has other DNA sequences that encode this CDR3 too. V gene TRBV28 combines with J gene TRBJ1-4; possible D gene TRBD1, 5 bases. The germline V and J ends were trimmed by 3 bases and 0 bases, with 8 bases remaining between them. The CDR3 runs 15 residues. Per the germline V gene, CDR1 is MDHEN and CDR2 is SYDVKM. The CDR3 here is CASSLGGATNEKLFF. In DNA, the CDR3 is TGTGCCAGCAGTTTGGGGGGGGCAACTAATGAAAAACTGTTTTTT.

The chain links TRBV18 to TRBJ2-1; no definite D call. The length of the CDR3 is 11 residues. V lost 5 bases and J 10 bases, leaving 9 bases between the germline ends. Germline CDR1 KGHSH, CDR2 LQKENI. This CDR3 reads CASSDLSEQFF. The CDR3 DNA reads TGTGCCAGCTCAGACTTGTCGGAGCAGTTCTTC.

The chain couples TRBV18 to TRBJ1-1; 8 positions agree with TRBD1. Germline-derived CDR1 and CDR2 are KGHSH and LQKENI. The ends lost 1 base at V and 4 bases at J; junction bases unmatched: 8. The CDR3 is made up of 16 amino acids. CDR3 bases: TGTGCCAGCTCACCACAAACAGGGGGGCGAAGCACTGAAGCTTTCTTT. Translation gives CASSPQTGGRSTEAFF.

This chain uses TRBV11-2 with TRBJ2-1, with D perhaps TRBD2 (5 bases). Trimming took 3 bases from V and 5 from J, leaving 11 bases between them. CDR3 length: 14 amino acids. CDR1 SGHAT and CDR2 FQNNGV come from the germline V gene. DNA of the CDR3: TGTGCCAGCAGCTTCCTCGGACTGGACAATGAGCAGTTCTTC. It encodes CASSFLGLDNEQFF.